The clone carrying this T cell receptor beta chain was detected ten times or more. Its target is not known. The data derive from a study of neurological immune-mediated disorders. Overall study: The study included about 34 multiple sclerosis patients, about 30 relapsing-remitting and 3 secondary progressive.

The CDR3 runs 13 residues. Trimming pared 2 bases from V and 6 bases from J, leaving 11 bases between. CDR1 and CDR2 (germline): DFQATT, SNEGSKA (reference sequence). 5'RACE with 10-nucleotide random UMIs produced the cDNA. TCRdb analysed the 5' RACE reads with MiXCR anew, one entry per CDR3 protein. This table has about 59,000 distinct CDR3 sequences, 3% to 4% appearing once. Notes on the study in general: Private repertoires in all groups were suggested, as expanded clones shared no CDR3 amino acid sequences across subjects. Levels of TCR clonal expansion peaked in HTLV-1-associated myelopathy and reached their lowest in multiple sclerosis, under those of healthy controls.

The V and J genes are TRBV20-1 and TRBJ1-5; D gene uncertain. The source material was PBMCs. The sequence was obtained from a woman under 40 with multiple sclerosis. Written as DNA, the CDR3 is TGCAGTGCTAGATTGGGTCCCGGTCAGCCCCAGCATTTT. The encoded protein is CSARLGPGQPQHF.